Following are 9 T cell receptor beta chains from one sample sequenced in a study of beta chain features in type 1 diabetes. Every isolated RNA sample was fully reverse transcribed, so sequencing captured expressed TCRB transcripts. Sequencing used immunoSEQ multiplex PCR; TCRdb keeps in-frame clones, though not all of them. The sample consists of some 220,000 clones, approximately 10% of them appearing once. The sample taken for sequencing was central memory CD4+ T cells from blood. These receptors originate from a man between 18 and 35 years old in good health.

In this sample, this clone turned up a few times. The chain joins TRBV30 to TRBJ1-1; 7 bases align to TRBD1. Germline lookup yields CDR1 GTSNPN and CDR2 SVGIG (reference sequence). V shed 6 bases and J 6 bases; nucleotides not matched to a gene: 22. The CDR3 length is 17 residues. The CDR3 here is CACKITRTGYGSAEAFF. The CDR3 coding sequence is TGTGCCTGTAAAATTACGAGGACAGGCTACGGTAGCGCTGAAGCTTTCTTT.

About this clone itself: Other DNA sequences in the same sample also yield this CDR3. This sequence joins TRBV7-6 and TRBJ2-3; D ambiguous. The V gene lost 2 bases and the J gene lost 6 bases, with 6 bases spanning the gap. Germline CDR1 and CDR2: SGHVS and FNYEAQ. The CDR3 runs 12 residues. The CDR3 DNA reads TGTGCCAGCAGCTTATTGCGGGATACGCAGTATTTT. Translating it yields CASSLLRDTQYF.

This clone was observed a handful of times. This sequence joins TRBV27 and TRBJ2-7, with D tentatively TRBD1 (5 bases). The CDR3 consists of 12 residues. The V gene lost 4 bases and the J gene lost 3 bases, with 7 bases spanning the gap. CDR1 and CDR2 from the germline V gene are MNHEY and SMNVEV (reference sequence). The CDR3 loop is CASSSQGYEQYF. The CDR3 DNA reads as TGTGCCAGCAGTTCCCAGGGCTACGAGCAGTACTTC.

The CDR3 DNA sequence: TGTGCCAGCAGCCAAGCGGGCTGGGACTTGAGCTCCTACGAGCAGTACTTC. The encoded protein is CASSQAGWDLSSYEQYF. The chain has TRBV4-2 and TRBJ2-7, with D perhaps matching TRBD2 (6 bases). The CDR3 covers 17 residues. V lost 1 base and J 0 bases, leaving 16 bases between the germline ends. Germline CDR1 and CDR2: LGHNA and YNFKEQ.

The chain is built from TRBV5-1 and TRBJ2-2, with D possibly TRBD2 on 6 matching bases. This CDR3 has 15 residues. The germline gives CDR1 SGHRS, CDR2 YFSETQ. V was shortened by 4 bases and J by 5 bases, with 15 bases between the two germline ends. The CDR3 DNA sequence: TGCGCCAGCAGCCCCGGGACTGGCCCTACCGGGGAGCTGTTTTTT. Translated, it gives CASSPGTGPTGELFF. The full variable domain, in which reference TRBV5-1 and TRBJ2-2 provide the parts outside the CDR3, is KAGVTQTPRYLIKTRGQQVTLSCSPISGHRSVSWYQQTPGQGLQFLFEYFSETQRNKGNFPGRFSGRQFSNSRSEMNVSTLELGDSALYLCASSPGTGPTGELFFGEGSRLTVL.

In this sample, this clone turned up a few times. The V call is TRBV7-3, the J call TRBJ2-1; 9 bases are a match to TRBD2. Germline V gene data show CDR1 as SGHTA and CDR2 as FQGTGA. The CDR3 runs to 15 residues. V was clipped by 5 bases and J by 3 bases; unmatched bases: 5. The DNA for the CDR3 is TGTGCCAGCAGCATCGGACTAGCGTTCTACAATGAGCAGTTCTTC. This encodes CASSIGLAFYNEQFF.

In the case of this clone: The sample contains more than one DNA sequence encoding this CDR3. The V and J genes are TRBV4-1 and TRBJ1-2; 9 nucleotides match TRBD1. The germline V gene encodes CDR1 MGHRA and CDR2 YSYEKL. V shed 4 bases, J shed 3 bases, and the junction held 6 bases outside the gene matches. The CDR3 covers 15 residues. CDR3 in amino acids: CASSRLDRGDYGYTF. Written as DNA, the CDR3 is TGCGCCAGCAGCCGGTTGGACAGGGGAGACTATGGCTACACCTTC.

This chain joins TRBV4-2 and TRBJ2-3; 13 bases fit TRBD2. The CDR3 totals 20 residues. The V segment lost 4 bases and the J segment 2 bases; nucleotides outside the gene matches: 15. CDR1 is LGHNA and CDR2 is YNFKEQ in the germline V gene. Written as DNA, the CDR3 is TGTGCCAGCAGCCGCCAGGGGACTAGCGGGATTAGGAGCGACACAGATACGCAGTATTTT. Translating gives CASSRQGTSGIRSDTDTQYF.

This chain links TRBV11-2 with TRBJ2-1; 8 bases are shared with TRBD2. The germline gives CDR1 SGHAT, CDR2 FQNNGV. The CDR3 totals 14 residues. J lost 9 bases, V lost 5 bases, and 9 bases had no gene match. The CDR3 coding sequence is TGTGCCAGCAGCCCTGGGACTAGGATAGGTGAGCAGTTCTTC. Translating it yields CASSPGTRIGEQFF.